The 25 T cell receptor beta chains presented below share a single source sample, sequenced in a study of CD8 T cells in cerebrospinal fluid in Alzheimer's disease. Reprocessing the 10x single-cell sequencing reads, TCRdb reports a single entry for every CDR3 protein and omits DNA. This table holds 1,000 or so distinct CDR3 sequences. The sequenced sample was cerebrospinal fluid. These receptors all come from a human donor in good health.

The CDR3 sequence: CSATRPRQGRSNQPQHF. The rearrangement links TRBV20-1 to TRBJ1-5; TCRdb outputs TRBD1, but without DNA this stays unchecked. Germline V gene sequence: CDR1 DFQATT, CDR2 SNEGSKA (reference sequence). The length of the CDR3 is 17 residues.

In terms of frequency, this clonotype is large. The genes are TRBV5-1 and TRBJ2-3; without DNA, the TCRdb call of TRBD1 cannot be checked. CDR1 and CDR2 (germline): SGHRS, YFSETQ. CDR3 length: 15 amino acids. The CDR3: CASSLPGGPTDTQYF.

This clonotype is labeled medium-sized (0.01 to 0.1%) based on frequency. Here the CDR3 reads CASSGGITDTQYF. This chain links TRBV10-1 with TRBJ2-3; there is no DNA to check the TCRdb D call of TRBD2. From germline, CDR1 is WNHNN and CDR2 SYGVQD (reference sequence). This CDR3 contains 13 residues.

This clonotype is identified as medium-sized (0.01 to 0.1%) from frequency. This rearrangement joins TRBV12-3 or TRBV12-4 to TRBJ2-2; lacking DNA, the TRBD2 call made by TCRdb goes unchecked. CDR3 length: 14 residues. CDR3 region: CASSLQGRAGELFF.

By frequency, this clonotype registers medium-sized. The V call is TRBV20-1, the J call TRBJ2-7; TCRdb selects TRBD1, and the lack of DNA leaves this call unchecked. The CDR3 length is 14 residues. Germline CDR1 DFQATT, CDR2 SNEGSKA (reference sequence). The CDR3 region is CSARMTWGTYEQYF.

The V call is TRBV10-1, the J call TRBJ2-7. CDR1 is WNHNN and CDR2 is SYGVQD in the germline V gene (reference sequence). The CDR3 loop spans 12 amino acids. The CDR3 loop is CASSGSQDEQYF.

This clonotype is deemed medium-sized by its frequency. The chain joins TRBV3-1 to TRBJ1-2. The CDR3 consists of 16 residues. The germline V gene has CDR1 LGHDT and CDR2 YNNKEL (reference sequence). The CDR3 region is CASSQGTVPSFYGYTF.

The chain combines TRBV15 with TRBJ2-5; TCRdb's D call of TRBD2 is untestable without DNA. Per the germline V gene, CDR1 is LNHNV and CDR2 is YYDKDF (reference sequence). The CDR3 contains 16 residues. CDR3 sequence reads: CATSIRTSGSQETQYF.

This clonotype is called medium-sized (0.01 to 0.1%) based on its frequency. The CDR3 loop is CASSLYPGTSGPTYEQYF. The V and J genes are TRBV18 and TRBJ2-7; TCRdb outputs TRBD2, but without DNA this stays unchecked. Germline V gene lookup returns CDR1 KGHSH and CDR2 LQKENI. This CDR3 contains 18 residues.

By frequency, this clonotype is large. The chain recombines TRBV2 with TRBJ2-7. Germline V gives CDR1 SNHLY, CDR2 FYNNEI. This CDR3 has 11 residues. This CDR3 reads CASSYDSEQYF.

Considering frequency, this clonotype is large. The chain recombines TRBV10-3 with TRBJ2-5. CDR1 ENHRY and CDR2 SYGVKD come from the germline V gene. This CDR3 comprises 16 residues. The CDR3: CAISQQFMDAQETQYF.

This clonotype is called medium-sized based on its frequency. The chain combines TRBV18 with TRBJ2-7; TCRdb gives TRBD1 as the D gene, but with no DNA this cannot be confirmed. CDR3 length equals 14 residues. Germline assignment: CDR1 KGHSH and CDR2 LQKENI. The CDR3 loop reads CASSPSAGGYEQYF.

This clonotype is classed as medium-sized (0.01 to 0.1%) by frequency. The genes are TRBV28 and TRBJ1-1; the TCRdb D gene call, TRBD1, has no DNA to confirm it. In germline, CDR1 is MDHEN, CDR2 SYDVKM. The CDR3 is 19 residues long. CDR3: CASSLWWGTRTQGHTEAFF.

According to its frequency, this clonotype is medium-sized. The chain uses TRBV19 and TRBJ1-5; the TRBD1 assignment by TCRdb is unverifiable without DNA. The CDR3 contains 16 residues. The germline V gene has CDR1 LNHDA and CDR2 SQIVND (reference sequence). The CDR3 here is CASSPRRQGKVQPQHF.

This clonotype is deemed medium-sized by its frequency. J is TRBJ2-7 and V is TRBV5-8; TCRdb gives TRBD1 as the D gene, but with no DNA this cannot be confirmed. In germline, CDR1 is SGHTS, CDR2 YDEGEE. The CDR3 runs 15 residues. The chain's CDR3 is CASSLAGTGSSEQYF.

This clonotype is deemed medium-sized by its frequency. The CDR3 here is CASSRLPGQGGETQYF. The chain combines TRBV5-1 with TRBJ2-5; TCRdb indicates TRBD1, and absent DNA this call remains unverified. The CDR3 spans 16 residues. Germline-derived CDR1 and CDR2 are SGHRS and YFSETQ.

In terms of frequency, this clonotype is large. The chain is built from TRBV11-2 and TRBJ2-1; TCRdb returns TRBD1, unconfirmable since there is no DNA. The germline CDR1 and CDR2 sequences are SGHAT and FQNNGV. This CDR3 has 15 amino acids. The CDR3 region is CASSRGQGSYNEQFF.

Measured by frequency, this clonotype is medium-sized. CDR3 loop: CASSLAVTGPGGYTF. This chain uses TRBV5-1 with TRBJ1-2; TCRdb's D call, TRBD1, is unchecked because there is no DNA. CDR3 length: 15 amino acids. Germline CDR1 reads SGHRS; CDR2 reads YFSETQ.

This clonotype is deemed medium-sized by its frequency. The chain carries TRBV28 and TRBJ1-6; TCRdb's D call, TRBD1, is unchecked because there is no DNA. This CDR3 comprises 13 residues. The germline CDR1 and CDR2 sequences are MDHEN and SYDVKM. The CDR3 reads CASSRDPNSPLHF.

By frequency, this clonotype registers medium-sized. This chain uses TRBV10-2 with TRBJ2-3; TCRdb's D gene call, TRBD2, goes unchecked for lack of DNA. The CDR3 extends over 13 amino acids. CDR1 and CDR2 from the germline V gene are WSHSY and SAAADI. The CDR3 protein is CASSQRGTDTQYF.

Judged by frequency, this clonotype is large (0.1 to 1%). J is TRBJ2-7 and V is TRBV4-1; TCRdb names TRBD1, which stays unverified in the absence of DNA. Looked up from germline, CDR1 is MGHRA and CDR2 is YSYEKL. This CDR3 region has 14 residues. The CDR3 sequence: CASSPPGQGYEQYF.

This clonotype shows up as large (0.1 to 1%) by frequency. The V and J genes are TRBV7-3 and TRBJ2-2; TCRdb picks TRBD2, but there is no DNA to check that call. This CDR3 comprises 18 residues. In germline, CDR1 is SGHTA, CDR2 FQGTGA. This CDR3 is CASSLKGTSGTNTGELFF.

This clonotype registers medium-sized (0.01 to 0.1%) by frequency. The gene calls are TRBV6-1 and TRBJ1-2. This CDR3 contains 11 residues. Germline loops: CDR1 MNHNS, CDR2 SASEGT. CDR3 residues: CASSEFQGYTF.

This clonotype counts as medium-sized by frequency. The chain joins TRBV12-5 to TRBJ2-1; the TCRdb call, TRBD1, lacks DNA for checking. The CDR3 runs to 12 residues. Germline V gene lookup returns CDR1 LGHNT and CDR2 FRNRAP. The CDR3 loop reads CASVAPNHEQFF.

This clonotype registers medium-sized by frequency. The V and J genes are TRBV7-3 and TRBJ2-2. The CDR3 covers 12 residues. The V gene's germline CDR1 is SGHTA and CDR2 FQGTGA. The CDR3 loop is CASSSDTGELFF. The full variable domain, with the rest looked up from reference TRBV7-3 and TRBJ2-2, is GAGVSQTPSNKVTEKGKYVELRCDPISGHTALYWYRQSLGQGPEFLIYFQGTGAADDSGLPNDRFFAVRPEGSVSTLKIQRTERGDSAVYLCASSSDTGELFFGEGSRLTVL.